The present entry profiles one T cell receptor (beta chain) with its context. Its antigen is currently unknown. Assay: immunoSEQ multiplex PCR; the TCRdb copy retains only in-frame clones and omits some. The sample shows tens of thousands of clones, approximately 84% of them seen only once. The CDR3 is 15 residues long. V was clipped by 0 bases and J by 3 bases, with 8 bases between them. Germline V lookup: CDR1 SEHNR, CDR2 FQNEAQ (reference sequence). This specimen belongs to a study of cytomegalovirus exposure and HLA in healthy donors. Points from the study as a whole: Rarity characterized most TCR sequences, yet some public TCRs appeared in many donors. According to a later analysis, TCR clusters from the first cohort tended to co-occur in the 90 to 150 validation repertoires.

The sample consisted of PBMCs. The clonotype comes from a young woman in good health and CMV-seropositive. The chain uses TRBV7-9 and TRBJ2-2; no firm D call. CDR3 sequence: CASSLAWAHTGELFF. The CDR3 coding sequence is TGTGCCAGCAGCTTAGCGTGGGCGCACACCGGGGAGCTGTTTTTT. The variable domain in full, with the rest retrieved from reference TRBV7-9 and TRBJ2-2, is DTGVSQNPRHKITKRGQNVTFRCDPISEHNRLYWYRQTLGQGPEFLTYFQNEAQLEKSRLLSDRFSAERPKGSFSTLEIQRTEQGDSAMYLCASSLAWAHTGELFFGEGSRLTVL.